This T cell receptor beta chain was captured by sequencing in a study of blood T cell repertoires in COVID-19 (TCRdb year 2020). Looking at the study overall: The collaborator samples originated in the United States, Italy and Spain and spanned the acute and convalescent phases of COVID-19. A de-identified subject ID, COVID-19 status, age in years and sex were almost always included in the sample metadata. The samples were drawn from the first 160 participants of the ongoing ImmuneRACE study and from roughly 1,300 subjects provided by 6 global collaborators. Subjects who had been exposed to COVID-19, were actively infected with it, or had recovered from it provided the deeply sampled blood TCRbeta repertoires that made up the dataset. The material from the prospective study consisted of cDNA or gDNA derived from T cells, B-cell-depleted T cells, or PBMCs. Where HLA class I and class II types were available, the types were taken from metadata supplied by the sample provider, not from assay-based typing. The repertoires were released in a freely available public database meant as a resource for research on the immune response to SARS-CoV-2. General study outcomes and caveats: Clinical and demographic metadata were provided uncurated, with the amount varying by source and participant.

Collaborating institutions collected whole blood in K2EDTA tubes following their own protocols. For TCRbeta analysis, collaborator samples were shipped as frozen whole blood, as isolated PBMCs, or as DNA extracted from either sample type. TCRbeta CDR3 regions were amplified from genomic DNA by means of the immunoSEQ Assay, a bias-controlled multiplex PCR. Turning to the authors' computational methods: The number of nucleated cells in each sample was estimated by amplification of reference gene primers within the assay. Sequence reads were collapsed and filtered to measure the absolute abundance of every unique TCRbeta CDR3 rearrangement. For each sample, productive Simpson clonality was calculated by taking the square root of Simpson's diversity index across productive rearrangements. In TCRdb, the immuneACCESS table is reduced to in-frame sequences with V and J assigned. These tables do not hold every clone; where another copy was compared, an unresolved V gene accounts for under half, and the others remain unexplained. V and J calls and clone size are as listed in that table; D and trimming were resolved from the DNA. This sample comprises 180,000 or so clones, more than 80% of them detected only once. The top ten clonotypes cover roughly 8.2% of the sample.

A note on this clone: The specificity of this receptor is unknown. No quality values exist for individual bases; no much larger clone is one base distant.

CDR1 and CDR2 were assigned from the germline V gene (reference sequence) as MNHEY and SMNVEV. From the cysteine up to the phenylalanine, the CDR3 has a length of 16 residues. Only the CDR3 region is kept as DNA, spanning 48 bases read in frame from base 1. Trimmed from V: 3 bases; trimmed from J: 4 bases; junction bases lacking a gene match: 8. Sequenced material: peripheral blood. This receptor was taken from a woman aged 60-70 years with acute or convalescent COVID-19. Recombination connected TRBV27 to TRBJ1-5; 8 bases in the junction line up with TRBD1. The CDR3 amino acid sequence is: CASSFAGTGKNQPQHF. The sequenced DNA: TGTGCCAGCAGTTTCGCCGGGACAGGCAAAAATCAGCCCCAGCATTTT.